Listed here is a single TCR beta chain. Its antigen is unidentified. These data are taken from a study of T cell responses to AZD1222 COVID-19 vaccine. Findings of the study overall: Unmutated regions of variants are reportedly targeted by nearly half of spike-specific TCRs. The donors showed a predominance of white British ancestry and of females, with possible underestimation of clonal diversity.

Sequenced by immunoSEQ multiplex PCR; TCRdb stores in-frame clones only, minus some. The sample lists tens of thousands of clones, approximately 83% occurring once. Germline V gene sequence: CDR1 MGHRA, CDR2 YSYEKL. The CDR3 is 19 amino acids. Losses at the gene ends were 0 bases for V and 0 bases for J; bases not matched to a gene: 7. The V gene is TRBV4-1, the J gene TRBJ2-3; 12 bases are shared with TRBD2. Sequencing was performed on peripheral blood, taken on day 0 of AZD1222 vaccination. This TCR was sampled from an adult in good health. For the CDR3, the DNA is TGCGCCAGCAGCCAAGAAAATGCGGGACTAGCGGGTAGCACAGATACGCAGTATTTT. This translates into CASSQENAGLAGSTDTQYF.